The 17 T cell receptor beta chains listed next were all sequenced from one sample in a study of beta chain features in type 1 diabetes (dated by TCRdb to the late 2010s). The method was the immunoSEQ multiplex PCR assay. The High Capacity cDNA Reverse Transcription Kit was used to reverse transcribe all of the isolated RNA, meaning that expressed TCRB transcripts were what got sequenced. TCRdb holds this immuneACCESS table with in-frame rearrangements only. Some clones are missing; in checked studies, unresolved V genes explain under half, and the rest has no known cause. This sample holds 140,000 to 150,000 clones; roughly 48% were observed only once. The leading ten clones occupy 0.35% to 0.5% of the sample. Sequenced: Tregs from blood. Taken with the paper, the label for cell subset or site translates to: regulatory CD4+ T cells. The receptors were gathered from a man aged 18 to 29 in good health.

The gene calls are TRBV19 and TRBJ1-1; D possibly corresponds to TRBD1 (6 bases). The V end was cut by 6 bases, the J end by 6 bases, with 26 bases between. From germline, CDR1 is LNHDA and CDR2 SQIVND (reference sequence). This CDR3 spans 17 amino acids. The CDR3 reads CASRSPRQGPRVPEAFF. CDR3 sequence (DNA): TGTGCCAGTAGGTCCCCCCGGCAGGGGCCTCGGGTCCCTGAAGCTTTCTTT.

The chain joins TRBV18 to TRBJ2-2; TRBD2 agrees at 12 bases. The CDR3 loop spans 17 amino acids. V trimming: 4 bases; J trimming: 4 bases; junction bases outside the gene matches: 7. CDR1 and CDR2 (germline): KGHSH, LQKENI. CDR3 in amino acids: CASSLQGLAGSTGELFF. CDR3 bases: TGTGCCAGCTCACTACAAGGACTAGCGGGATCCACCGGGGAGCTGTTTTTT.

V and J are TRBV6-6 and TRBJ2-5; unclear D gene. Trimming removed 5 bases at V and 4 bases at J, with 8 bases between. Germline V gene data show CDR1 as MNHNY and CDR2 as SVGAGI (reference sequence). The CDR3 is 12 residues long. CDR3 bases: TGTGCCAGCAGTCGGAGTAGAGAGACCCAGTACTTC. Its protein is CASSRSRETQYF.

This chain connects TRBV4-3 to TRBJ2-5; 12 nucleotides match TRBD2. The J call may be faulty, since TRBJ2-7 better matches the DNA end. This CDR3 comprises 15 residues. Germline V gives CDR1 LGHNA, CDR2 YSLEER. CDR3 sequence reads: CASSPRTSGAHEQYF. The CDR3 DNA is TGCGCCAGCAGCCCTAGGACTAGCGGGGCCCACGAGCAGTACTTC.

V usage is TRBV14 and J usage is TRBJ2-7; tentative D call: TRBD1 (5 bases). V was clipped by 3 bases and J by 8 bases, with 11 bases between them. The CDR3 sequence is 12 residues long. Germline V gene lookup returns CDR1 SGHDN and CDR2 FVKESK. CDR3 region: CASSQGQAKQYF. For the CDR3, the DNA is TGTGCCAGCAGCCAGGGGCAGGCAAAGCAGTACTTC.

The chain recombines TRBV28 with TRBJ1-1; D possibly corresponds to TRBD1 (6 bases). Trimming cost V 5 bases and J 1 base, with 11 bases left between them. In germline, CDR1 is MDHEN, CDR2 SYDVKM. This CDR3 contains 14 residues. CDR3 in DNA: TGTGCCAGCAGTCCCGGGACACAGAACACTGAAGCTTTCTTT. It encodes CASSPGTQNTEAFF.

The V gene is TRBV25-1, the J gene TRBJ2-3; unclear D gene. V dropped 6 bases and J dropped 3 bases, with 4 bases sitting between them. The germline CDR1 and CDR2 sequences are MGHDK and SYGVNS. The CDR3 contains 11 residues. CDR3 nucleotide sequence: TGTGCCAGCAGCTATACAGATACGCAGTATTTT. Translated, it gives CASSYTDTQYF.

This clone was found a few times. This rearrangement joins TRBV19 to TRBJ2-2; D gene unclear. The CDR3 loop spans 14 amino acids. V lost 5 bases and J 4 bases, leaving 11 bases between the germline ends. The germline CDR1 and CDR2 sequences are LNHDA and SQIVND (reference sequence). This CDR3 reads CASSEAPLTGELFF. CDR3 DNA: TGTGCCAGTAGTGAGGCACCACTCACCGGGGAGCTGTTTTTT.

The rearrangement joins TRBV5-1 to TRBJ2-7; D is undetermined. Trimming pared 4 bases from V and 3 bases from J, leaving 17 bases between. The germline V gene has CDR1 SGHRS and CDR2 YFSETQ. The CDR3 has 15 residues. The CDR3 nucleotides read TGCGCCAGCAGCCTGAGACCTGAAAGCGTCTACGAGCAGTACTTC. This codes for CASSLRPESVYEQYF.

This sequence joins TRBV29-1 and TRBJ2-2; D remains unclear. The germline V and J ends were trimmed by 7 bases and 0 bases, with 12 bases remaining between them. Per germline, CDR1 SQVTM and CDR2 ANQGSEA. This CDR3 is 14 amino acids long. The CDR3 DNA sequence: TGCAGCGCCAAGACGGAGTCGAACACCGGGGAGCTGTTTTTT. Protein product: CSAKTESNTGELFF.

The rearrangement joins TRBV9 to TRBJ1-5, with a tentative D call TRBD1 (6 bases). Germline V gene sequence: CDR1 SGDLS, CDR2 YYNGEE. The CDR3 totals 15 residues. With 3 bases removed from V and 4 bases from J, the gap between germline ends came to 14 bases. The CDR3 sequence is CASSAAQGLNQPQHF. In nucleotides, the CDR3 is TGTGCCAGCAGCGCGGCCCAGGGGCTAAATCAGCCCCAGCATTTT.

CDR3 region: CASSLGRVGQETQYF. In nucleotides, the CDR3 is TGTGCCAGCAGCCTAGGCAGGGTGGGACAAGAGACCCAGTACTTC. The V gene is TRBV11-1, the J gene TRBJ2-5; perhaps TRBD1 as D (5 bases). Trimming took 5 bases from V and 2 from J, leaving 15 bases between them. This CDR3 region has 15 residues. From germline, CDR1 is SGHAT and CDR2 FQDESV (reference sequence).

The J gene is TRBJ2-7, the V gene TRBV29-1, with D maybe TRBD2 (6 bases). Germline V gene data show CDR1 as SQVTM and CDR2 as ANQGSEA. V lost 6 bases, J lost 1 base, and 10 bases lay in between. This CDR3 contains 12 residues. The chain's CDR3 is CSVSGTSYEQYF. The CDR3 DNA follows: TGCAGCGTATCAGGGACTTCCTACGAGCAGTACTTC.

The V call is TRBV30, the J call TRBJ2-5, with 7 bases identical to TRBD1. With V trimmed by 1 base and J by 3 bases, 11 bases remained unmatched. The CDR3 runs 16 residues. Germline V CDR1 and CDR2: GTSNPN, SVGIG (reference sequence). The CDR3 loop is CAWSATLGQPKETQYF. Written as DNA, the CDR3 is TGTGCCTGGAGTGCAACCTTGGGACAGCCAAAAGAGACCCAGTACTTC.

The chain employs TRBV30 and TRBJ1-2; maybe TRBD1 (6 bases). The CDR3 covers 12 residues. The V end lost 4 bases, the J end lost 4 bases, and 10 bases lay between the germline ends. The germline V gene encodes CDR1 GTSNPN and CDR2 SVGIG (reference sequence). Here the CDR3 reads CAWTGVLYGYTF. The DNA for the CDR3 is TGTGCCTGGACAGGGGTCCTCTATGGCTACACCTTC.

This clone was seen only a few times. The CDR3 nucleotides are TGTGCCAGCAGTGAAGCGGAGGGACAGCCGAACACCGGGGAGCTGTTTTTT. As protein: CASSEAEGQPNTGELFF. J is TRBJ2-2 and V is TRBV6-1; D perhaps matches TRBD1 (7 bases). This CDR3 is built from 17 residues. Germline V gene sequence: CDR1 MNHNS, CDR2 SASEGT. V lost 0 bases, J lost 0 bases, and 11 bases lay in between.

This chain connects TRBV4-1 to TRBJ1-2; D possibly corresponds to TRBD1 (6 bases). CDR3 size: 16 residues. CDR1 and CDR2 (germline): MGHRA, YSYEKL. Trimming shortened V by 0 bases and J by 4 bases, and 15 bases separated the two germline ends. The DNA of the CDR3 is TGCGCCAGCAGCCAAGATAGGCGGGGGCCGGCCTATGGCTACACCTTC. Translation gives CASSQDRRGPAYGYTF.